These 25 T cell receptor beta chains were all obtained from the same sample, sequenced in a study of beta chain features in type 1 diabetes. Study-wide results and caveats: For Type 1 diabetes patients, all four CD4+ subsets carried TCRB CDR3s that were moderately but significantly shorter.

Expressed TCRB transcripts were sequenced, since all the RNA that had been isolated was reverse transcribed. The repertoire was sequenced with immunoSEQ multiplex PCR; TCRdb's copy has only in-frame clones and lacks some. The data contain around 250,000 clones, about 15% of them singletons. These receptors have no identified antigens. Input material: naive CD4+ T cells from blood. These receptors were collected from a man aged 25 to 45 with type 1 diabetes.

The chain joins TRBV14 to TRBJ2-3; TRBD1 is a possible D gene (6 bases). Trimming removed 4 bases at V and 6 bases at J, with 8 bases between. The germline gives CDR1 SGHDN, CDR2 FVKESK. The CDR3 totals 12 residues. The CDR3 nucleotides read TGTGCCAGCAGCCCAGGGGCTGATACGCAGTATTTT. Its translation is CASSPGADTQYF.

This clone has only a few counts. The chain carries TRBV19 and TRBJ1-2, with 7 bases matching TRBD1. There are 14 residues in the CDR3. Trimming removed 9 bases from V and 0 bases from J; junction bases left unmatched: 7. Germline CDR1 and CDR2: LNHDA and SQIVND (reference sequence). DNA for the CDR3: TGTGCCAGCCGACCGGGGACAGCTAACTATGGCTACACCTTC. It is translated as CASRPGTANYGYTF.

This clone came up a few times. The chain uses TRBV5-1 and TRBJ2-3; TRBD2 matches at 12 bases. The V segment lost 4 bases and the J segment 0 bases; nucleotides outside the gene matches: 15. Germline CDR1 is SGHRS and CDR2 is YFSETQ. The CDR3 length is 20 residues. CDR3 DNA: TGCGCCAGCAGCCGAGGCCCTAGCGGGAGGGCCCCCCACAGCACAGATACGCAGTATTTT. This translates into CASSRGPSGRAPHSTDTQYF.

This clone was seen only a few times. The rearrangement joins TRBV19 to TRBJ2-5; TRBD1 aligns across 12 bases. CDR1 is LNHDA and CDR2 is SQIVND in the germline V gene (reference sequence). This CDR3 is 13 amino acids long. Here the CDR3 DNA reads TGTGCGGTGGGGACAGGGGGCTCGGAGACCCAGTACTTC. Its protein is CAVGTGGSETQYF.

V is TRBV30 and J is TRBJ2-1; D perhaps matches TRBD2 (6 bases). There are 13 residues in the CDR3. CDR1 is GTSNPN, CDR2 SVGIG, per germline (reference sequence). Deletions cut 0 bases from V and 7 bases from J, with 10 bases between. This CDR3 is CAWSVRLANEQFF. CDR3 DNA: TGTGCCTGGAGTGTACGGCTAGCGAATGAGCAGTTCTTC. The variable domain in full, with the rest retrieved from reference TRBV30 and TRBJ2-1, is SQTIHQWPATLVQPVGSPLSLECTVEGTSNPNLYWYRQAAGRGLQLLFYSVGIGQISSEVPQNLSASRPQDRQFILSSKKLLLSDSGFYLCAWSVRLANEQFFGPGTRLTVL.

V usage is TRBV4-1 and J usage is TRBJ2-1; 9 bases align to TRBD2. CDR1 and CDR2 (germline): MGHRA, YSYEKL. The CDR3 runs 16 residues. After removal of 2 bases from V and 10 bases from J, the junction contained 12 bases not matched to a gene. DNA of the CDR3: TGCGCCAGCAGCCAACCCGGGACTAGCCCGGGAAGGGAGCAGTTCTTC. Its protein is CASSQPGTSPGREQFF.

J is TRBJ1-5 and V is TRBV7-2, with no clear D. Germline assignment: CDR1 SGHTA and CDR2 FQGNSA. Trimming stripped 0 bases from V and 7 bases from J, with 13 bases between. This CDR3 spans 15 amino acids. CDR3 protein: CASSLAEGHGQPQHF. In nucleotides, the CDR3 is TGTGCCAGCAGCTTAGCCGAGGGCCACGGGCAGCCCCAGCATTTT.

The CDR3 loop reads CASSNPVLGYTF. DNA for the CDR3: TGTGCCAGCAGTAACCCAGTCTTAGGCTACACCTTC. The chain has TRBV6-5 and TRBJ1-2; D remains unclear. In germline, CDR1 is MNHEY, CDR2 SVGAGI. Trimming left V 5 bases short and J 8 bases short, with 12 bases between. The CDR3 is 12 amino acids.

V usage is TRBV5-1 and J usage is TRBJ2-1, with 13 nucleotides matching TRBD2. The CDR3 is 15 amino acids. Losses at the gene ends were 4 bases for V and 9 bases for J; bases not matched to a gene: 7. CDR1 is SGHRS, CDR2 YFSETQ, per germline. This chain's CDR3 is CASSPGLAGVGEQFF. CDR3 sequence (DNA): TGCGCCAGCAGCCCTGGACTAGCGGGAGTTGGTGAGCAGTTCTTC.

This sequence joins TRBV5-4 and TRBJ2-5; D possibly corresponds to TRBD2 (7 bases). The CDR3 runs to 15 residues. CDR1 is SGHNT and CDR2 is YYREEE in the germline V gene (reference sequence). Trimming shortened V by 5 bases and J by 4 bases, and 18 bases separated the two germline ends. The CDR3 region is CASRPAWGGRETQYF. The CDR3 coding sequence is TGTGCCAGCAGACCGGCCTGGGGGGGGCGAGAGACCCAGTACTTC.

In its sample, this clone was seen a few times. This CDR3 reads CASSRNRLSNTGELFF. The CDR3, as DNA: TGTGCCAGCAGCAGGAACAGACTATCGAACACCGGGGAGCTGTTTTTT. The chain employs TRBV7-9 and TRBJ2-2; possible D gene TRBD2, 5 bases. V was pared by 5 bases and J by 0 bases, with 13 bases between. The CDR3 extends over 16 amino acids. Per germline, CDR1 SEHNR and CDR2 FQNEAQ (reference sequence). Looking up the rest from reference TRBV7-9 and TRBJ2-2 gives the full variable domain: DTGVSQNPRHKITKRGQNVTFRCDPISEHNRLYWYRQTLGQGPEFLTYFQNEAQLEKSRLLSDRFSAERPKGSFSTLEIQRTEQGDSAMYLCASSRNRLSNTGELFFGEGSRLTVL.

This clone was seen a few times. The rearrangement uses TRBV7-7 and TRBJ1-5; D gene uncertain. Trimming shortened V by 11 bases and J by 2 bases, and 13 bases separated the two germline ends. The length of the CDR3 is 13 residues. Germline V lookup: CDR1 SSHAT, CDR2 FNYEAQ (reference sequence). The CDR3 DNA follows: TGTGCCCGCCGGGGTTCGGGCAATCAGCCCCAGCATTTT. Residues: CARRGSGNQPQHF.

V usage is TRBV5-1 and J usage is TRBJ1-1; a weak D match, TRBD1 (5 bases). Germline assignment: CDR1 SGHRS and CDR2 YFSETQ. The V end lost 0 bases, the J end lost 1 base, and 7 bases lay between the germline ends. The length of the CDR3 is 14 residues. The CDR3 loop reads CASSLVGANTEAFF. DNA for the CDR3: TGCGCCAGCAGCTTGGTAGGGGCGAACACTGAAGCTTTCTTT.

The chain recombines TRBV29-1 with TRBJ2-3, with a tentative D call TRBD1 (6 bases). The CDR3 is 14 residues long. V was clipped by 7 bases and J by 1 base, with 15 bases between them. CDR1 is SQVTM and CDR2 is ANQGSEA in the germline V gene. The CDR3 region is CSGLQGIRTDTQYF. The DNA for the CDR3 is TGCAGCGGCCTCCAGGGGATCCGCACAGATACGCAGTATTTT.

The chain is built from TRBV14 and TRBJ1-1; no clear D gene. The CDR3 totals 13 residues. Germline V lookup: CDR1 SGHDN, CDR2 FVKESK. V was cut by 4 bases and J by 7 bases, with 13 bases left in between. The CDR3 bases are TGTGCCAGCAGCCGTACAGCCGGGAGTGAAGCTTTCTTT. This gives the protein CASSRTAGSEAFF.

In its sample, this clone was seen a few times. This CDR3 is CASSPMTGDNEQYF. Written as DNA, the CDR3 is TGTGCCAGCAGCCCCATGACAGGGGATAACGAGCAGTACTTC. V gene TRBV5-5 combines with J gene TRBJ2-7; 8 bases match TRBD1. The junction had 8 bases not matched to a gene; V was cut back by 4 bases and J by 5 bases. Germline CDR1 and CDR2: SGHKS and YYEKEE (reference sequence). CDR3 length: 14 amino acids.

The chain combines TRBV6-1 with TRBJ2-7; 10 bases are shared with TRBD2. CDR3 length: 15 residues. Germline CDR1 MNHNS, CDR2 SASEGT. V shed 6 bases, J shed 5 bases, and the junction held 10 bases outside the gene matches. CDR3 DNA sequence: TGTGCCAGCAGATCCCCTAGCGGGAGCGCCGACGAGCAGTACTTC. As protein: CASRSPSGSADEQYF.

This clone has more than one count but fewer than ten. The gene calls are TRBV19 and TRBJ2-7, with 9 bases aligning to TRBD1. The V gene's germline CDR1 is LNHDA and CDR2 SQIVND (reference sequence). J lost 2 bases, V lost 5 bases, and 7 bases had no gene match. The CDR3 is 15 residues long. CDR3 sequence (DNA): TGTGCCAGTAGTCCCGGGGACAGGGACACCTACGAGCAGTACTTC. Amino acid sequence: CASSPGDRDTYEQYF.

Only a few counts were recorded for this clone. The rearrangement links TRBV7-2 to TRBJ2-1; 8 bases match TRBD1. This CDR3 has 15 amino acids. Trimming removed 4 bases from V and 2 bases from J; junction bases left unmatched: 4. Per germline, CDR1 SGHTA and CDR2 FQGNSA. CDR3 sequence reads: CASSSDRAAYNEQFF. As DNA, the CDR3 is TGTGCCAGCAGCTCGGACAGGGCGGCCTACAATGAGCAGTTCTTC.

The chain recombines TRBV30 with TRBJ1-1; D perhaps matches TRBD1 (5 bases). Per germline, CDR1 GTSNPN and CDR2 SVGIG (reference sequence). CDR3 length: 15 residues. V lost 0 bases and J 6 bases, leaving 17 bases between the germline ends. The CDR3: CAWSVIGSRAAEAFF. CDR3 DNA: TGTGCCTGGAGTGTAATTGGATCCAGGGCCGCTGAAGCTTTCTTT.

The V call is TRBV6-5, the J call TRBJ2-7; 9 bases align to TRBD1. The germline V gene encodes CDR1 MNHEY and CDR2 SVGAGI. With 2 bases clipped from V and 5 bases from J, the junction kept 7 bases outside the gene matches. The CDR3 extends over 15 amino acids. The CDR3 here is CASSYTGTGSDEQYF. In DNA, the CDR3 is TGTGCCAGCAGTTACACCGGGACAGGGAGCGACGAGCAGTACTTC.

The chain recombines TRBV4-2 with TRBJ2-7, with 7 nucleotides matching TRBD2. Trimming cost V 3 bases and J 3 bases; bases outside gene matches: 14. The CDR3 loop spans 17 amino acids. Germline lookup yields CDR1 LGHNA and CDR2 YNFKEQ. CDR3: CASSQEKAVRGGYEQYF. The CDR3, as DNA: TGTGCCAGCAGCCAGGAGAAGGCAGTGCGCGGGGGCTACGAGCAGTACTTC.

The V call is TRBV5-1, the J call TRBJ2-7; 9 bases match TRBD1. After removal of 3 bases from V and 6 bases from J, the junction contained 7 bases not matched to a gene. The length of the CDR3 is 14 residues. The germline V gene has CDR1 SGHRS and CDR2 YFSETQ. CDR3 amino acids: CASSSQDRGSEQYF. The CDR3 DNA is TGCGCCAGCAGCTCCCAGGACAGGGGTTCCGAGCAGTACTTC.

The chain joins TRBV7-9 to TRBJ2-3; 9 positions match TRBD1. Germline CDR1 SEHNR, CDR2 FQNEAQ (reference sequence). CDR3 length: 16 amino acids. V was pared by 5 bases and J by 6 bases, with 12 bases of the junction left unmatched. The DNA of the CDR3 is TGTGCCAGCAGCCACCTCCCGGGACAGGGTCGGGATACGCAGTATTTT. Translating gives CASSHLPGQGRDTQYF.

In its sample, this clone was seen a few times. CDR3 nucleotides: TGTGCCTGGATCCCCGGGGGGGGGACGGCTTTCTTT. Translation gives CAWIPGGGTAFF. The chain employs TRBV30 and TRBJ1-1, with D tentatively TRBD1 (5 bases). Trimming removed 4 bases at V and 11 bases at J, with 17 bases between. In germline, CDR1 is GTSNPN, CDR2 SVGIG (reference sequence). This CDR3 comprises 12 residues. The variable domain in full, with the rest retrieved from reference TRBV30 and TRBJ1-1, is SQTIHQWPATLVQPVGSPLSLECTVEGTSNPNLYWYRQAAGRGLQLLFYSVGIGQISSEVPQNLSASRPQDRQFILSSKKLLLSDSGFYLCAWIPGGGTAFFGQGTRLTVV.